The rows below give T cell receptor beta chains drawn from one sample of a study of blood T cell repertoires in COVID-19. Clones were read by immunoSEQ multiplex PCR, and TCRdb kept only the in-frame ones, dropping some. Among 150,000 to 200,000 clones listed, about four fifths were seen once. The sequenced sample consisted of PBMCs or T cells enriched from blood (not recorded which). The receptor set was obtained from an older woman who had recovered from COVID-19. The CDR3 runs from the conserved cysteine through the conserved F or W. A D gene is named only where the DNA matches it firmly. Not every row has a clone size; where given, it reads once, few, many or a size class.

J	V	size	D	CDR3	DNA
TRBJ1-1	TRBV10-3	-	-	CAISRQITGMNTEAFF	TGTGCCATCAGTAGACAGATTACAGGGATGAACACTGAAGCTTTCTTT
TRBJ1-1	TRBV30	-	-	CAWTKFREGTEAFF	TGTGCCTGGACAAAATTCAGGGAAGGCACTGAAGCTTTCTTT
TRBJ2-2	TRBV4-2	-	-	CASSQEQDTGELFF	TGTGCCAGCAGCCAAGAACAGGACACCGGGGAGCTGTTTTTT
TRBJ2-1	TRBV21-1	-	-	CASSKEDGLAGHNEQFF	TGTGCCAGCAGCAAAGAAGATGGACTAGCGGGACACAATGAGCAGTTCTTC
TRBJ2-4	TRBV3-1/TRBV3-2	-	-	CASSQEDSSNIQYF	TGTGCCAGCAGCCAGGAGGACAGCTCAAACATTCAGTACTTC
TRBJ2-1	TRBV29-1	-	TRBD2	CSVGLAGGYNEQFF	TGCAGCGTTGGACTAGCGGGGGGATACAATGAGCAGTTCTTC
TRBJ1-1	TRBV6-5	-	-	CASSSQGPEAFF	TGTGCCAGCAGTTCCCAGGGCCCTGAAGCTTTCTTT
TRBJ2-1	TRBV6-1	-	TRBD2	CASSKGTSGGYNNEQFF	TGTGCCAGCAGTAAAGGGACTAGCGGGGGCTACAACAATGAGCAGTTCTTC
TRBJ1-2	TRBV28	once	-	CASSTAGVQSNYGYTF	TGTGCCAGCAGTACCGCCGGGGTCCAATCTAACTATGGCTACACCTTC
TRBJ2-2	TRBV19	-	-	CASSQDWNTGELFF	TGTGCCAGTAGTCAGGACTGGAACACCGGGGAGCTGTTTTTT
TRBJ2-7	TRBV6-6	-	-	CASSPGTYEQYF	TGTGCCAGCAGCCCGGGGACCTACGAGCAGTACTTC
TRBJ2-5	TRBV12-3/TRBV12-4	-	-	CASSRQPQETQYF	TGTGCCAGCAGCCGACAACCTCAAGAGACCCAGTACTTC
TRBJ1-6	TRBV27	-	TRBD1	CASSTTGVSPLHF	TGTGCCAGCAGTACGACAGGGGTATCACCCCTCCACTTT
TRBJ2-1	TRBV5-1	-	-	CASSLARAFNEQFF	TGCGCCAGCAGCTTGGCCAGGGCATTCAATGAGCAGTTCTTC
TRBJ2-1	TRBV3-1/TRBV3-2	-	-	CASSVLHEQFF	TGTGCCAGCAGCGTCCTTCATGAGCAGTTCTTC
TRBJ2-7	TRBV18	-	-	CASSLQGYEQYF	TGTGCCAGCTCACTACAGGGTTACGAGCAGTACTTC
TRBJ2-5	TRBV21-1	-	-	CASSNKGLVRSGGARETQYF	TGTGCCAGCAGCAACAAGGGGCTGGTGCGTAGCGGGGGGGCTCGGGAGACCCAGTACTTC
TRBJ1-6	TRBV6-1	few	-	CASSVGQIRPNSPLHF	TGTGCCAGCAGTGTGGGGCAGATCAGACCAAATTCACCCCTCCACTTT
TRBJ2-1	TRBV3-1/TRBV3-2	-	TRBD2	CASSQTSGNNEQFF	TGTGCCAGCAGCCAGACTAGCGGTAACAATGAGCAGTTCTTC
TRBJ1-2	TRBV27	-	-	CASSYRVGYGYTF	TGTGCCAGCAGTTACAGGGTGGGGTATGGCTACACCTTC
TRBJ1-1	TRBV30	few	-	CAWNKQGSTEAFF	TGTGCCTGGAACAAACAGGGTTCCACTGAAGCTTTCTTT
TRBJ2-4	TRBV10-1	-	-	CASSDRQKNIQYF	TGCGCCAGCAGTGACAGGCAGAAAAACATTCAGTACTTC
TRBJ2-1	TRBV2	-	TRBD2	CASQTTSGGGWEQFF	TGTGCCAGCCAAACAACTAGCGGGGGGGGCTGGGAGCAGTTCTTC
TRBJ2-1	TRBV6-1	-	TRBD2	CASSAFTSGTDNEQFF	TGTGCCAGCAGTGCCTTTACTAGCGGGACCGACAATGAGCAGTTCTTC
TRBJ1-5	TRBV15	-	TRBD1	CATSRTLGQGGQPQHF	TGTGCCACCAGCCGGACACTCGGACAGGGAGGCCAGCCCCAGCATTTT
TRBJ2-5	TRBV3-1/TRBV3-2	few	-	CASSQAGSQRETQYF	TGTGCCAGCAGCCAAGCGGGGTCCCAGCGAGAGACCCAGTACTTC
TRBJ2-3	TRBV3-1/TRBV3-2	-	-	CASSQELGSSTDTQYF	TGTGCCAGCAGCCAAGAACTGGGCTCGAGCACAGATACGCAGTATTTT
TRBJ2-3	TRBV20-1	-	TRBD1	CSASSWGQGGPDTQYF	TGCAGTGCTAGTTCGTGGGGACAGGGGGGTCCAGATACGCAGTATTTT
TRBJ1-6	TRBV27	-	TRBD1	CASRPDRGNGDSPLHF	TGTGCCAGCAGGCCGGACAGGGGGAATGGAGATTCACCCCTCCACTTT
TRBJ1-1	TRBV9	-	-	CASSGSGGNEAFF	TGTGCCAGCAGCGGCAGCGGGGGGAATGAAGCTTTCTTT
TRBJ1-2	TRBV11-2	-	-	CASSLGQGSGYTF	TGTGCCAGCAGCTTAGGTCAGGGGAGTGGCTACACCTTC
TRBJ1-2	TRBV14	-	TRBD1	CASSQDRSALYGYTF	TGTGCCAGCAGCCAGGACAGGTCTGCCCTCTATGGCTACACCTTC
TRBJ2-5	TRBV27	-	-	CASSSQGGGSKTQYF	TGTGCCAGCAGTTCTCAGGGGGGAGGATCGAAGACCCAGTACTTC
TRBJ1-2	TRBV19	-	TRBD1	CASSRGQGVNYGYTF	TGTGCCAGTAGTAGAGGCCAGGGGGTTAACTATGGCTACACCTTC
TRBJ2-7	TRBV5-8	-	TRBD1	CASSYGWDRSYEQYF	TGTGCCAGCAGCTACGGTTGGGACAGATCCTACGAGCAGTACTTC
TRBJ1-1	TRBV25-1	-	TRBD1	CASSGRDRGFTEAFF	TGTGCCAGCAGTGGGAGGGACAGGGGTTTCACTGAAGCTTTCTTT